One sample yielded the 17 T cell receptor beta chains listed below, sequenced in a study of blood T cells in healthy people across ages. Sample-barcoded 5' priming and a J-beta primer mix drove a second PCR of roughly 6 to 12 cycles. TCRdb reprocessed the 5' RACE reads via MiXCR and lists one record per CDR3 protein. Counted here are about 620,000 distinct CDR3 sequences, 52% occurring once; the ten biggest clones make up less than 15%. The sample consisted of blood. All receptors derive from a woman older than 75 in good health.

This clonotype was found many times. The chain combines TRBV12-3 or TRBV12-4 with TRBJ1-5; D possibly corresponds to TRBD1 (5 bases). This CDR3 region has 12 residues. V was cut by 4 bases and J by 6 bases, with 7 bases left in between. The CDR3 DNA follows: TGTGCCAGCAGTTCCACAGGTCAGCCCCAGCATTTT. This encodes CASSSTGQPQHF.

CDR3 in amino acids: CASSAGGASDTQYF. In nucleotides, the CDR3 is TGTGCCAGCAGCGCCGGGGGGGCCTCAGATACGCAGTATTTT. This sequence joins TRBV9 and TRBJ2-3; TRBD2 matches at 8 bases. The CDR3 covers 14 residues. V lost 3 bases to trimming and J lost 4 bases; unmatched junction nucleotides: 4. Germline CDR1 is SGDLS and CDR2 is YYNGEE.

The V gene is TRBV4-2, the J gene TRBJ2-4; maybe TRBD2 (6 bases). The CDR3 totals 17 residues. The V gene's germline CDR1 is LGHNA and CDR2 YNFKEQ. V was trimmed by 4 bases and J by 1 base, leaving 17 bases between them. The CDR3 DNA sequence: TGTGCCAGCAGCCTATCAGATCCGGGAGATGCCAAAAACATTCAGTACTTC. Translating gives CASSLSDPGDAKNIQYF.

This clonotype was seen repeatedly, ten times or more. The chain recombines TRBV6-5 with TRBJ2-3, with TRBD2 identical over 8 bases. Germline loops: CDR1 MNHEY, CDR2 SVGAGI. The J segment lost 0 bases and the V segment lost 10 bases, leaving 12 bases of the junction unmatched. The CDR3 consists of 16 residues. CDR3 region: CAIRFGGGPSTDTQYF. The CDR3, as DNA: TGTGCCATCCGCTTCGGGGGGGGTCCTAGCACAGATACGCAGTATTTT.

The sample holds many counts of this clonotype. CDR3 sequence: CASSQESAGGSYEQYF. CDR3 coding DNA: TGCGCCAGCAGCCAAGAATCGGCGGGAGGTTCCTACGAGCAGTACTTC. The chain links TRBV4-1 to TRBJ2-7; TRBD2 aligns across 8 bases. Trimming at V came to 0 bases and at J to 1 base, leaving 5 bases not matched to a gene. The CDR3 consists of 16 residues. Germline assignment: CDR1 MGHRA and CDR2 YSYEKL.

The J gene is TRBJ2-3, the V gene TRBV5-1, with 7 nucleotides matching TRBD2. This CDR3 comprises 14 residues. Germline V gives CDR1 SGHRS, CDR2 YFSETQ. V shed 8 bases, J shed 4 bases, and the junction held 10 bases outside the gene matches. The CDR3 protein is CASRGEPSPDTQYF. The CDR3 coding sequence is TGCGCCAGTCGGGGGGAACCGTCCCCAGATACGCAGTATTTT.

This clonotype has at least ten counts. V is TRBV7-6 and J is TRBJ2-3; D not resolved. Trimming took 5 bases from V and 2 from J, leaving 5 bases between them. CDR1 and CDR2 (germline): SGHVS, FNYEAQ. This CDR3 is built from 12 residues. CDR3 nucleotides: TGTGCCAGCAGCACTCACACAGATACGCAGTATTTT. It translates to CASSTHTDTQYF.

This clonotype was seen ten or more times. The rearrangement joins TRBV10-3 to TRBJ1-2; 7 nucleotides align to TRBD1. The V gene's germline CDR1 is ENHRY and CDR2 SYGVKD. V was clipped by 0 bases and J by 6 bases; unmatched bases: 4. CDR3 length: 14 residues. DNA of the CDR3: TGTGCCATCAGTGAGTCGAGACAGGGCCATGGCTACACCTTC. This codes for CAISESRQGHGYTF.

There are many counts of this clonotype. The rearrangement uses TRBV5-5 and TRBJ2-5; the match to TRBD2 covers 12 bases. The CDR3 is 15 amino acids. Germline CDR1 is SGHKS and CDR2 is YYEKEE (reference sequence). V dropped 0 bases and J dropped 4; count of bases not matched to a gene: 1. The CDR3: CASSLGLAGAETQYF. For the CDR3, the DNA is TGTGCCAGCAGCTTGGGACTAGCGGGGGCAGAGACCCAGTACTTC.

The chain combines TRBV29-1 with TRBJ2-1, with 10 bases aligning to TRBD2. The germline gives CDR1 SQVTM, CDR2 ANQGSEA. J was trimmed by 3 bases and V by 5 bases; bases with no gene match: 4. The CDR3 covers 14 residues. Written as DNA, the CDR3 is TGCAGCGTTAGTCGACTAGCGGGCTACAATGAGCAGTTCTTC. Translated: CSVSRLAGYNEQFF.

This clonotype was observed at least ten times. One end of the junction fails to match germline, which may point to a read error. CDR3 bases: TGTGCCAGCAGCTTGTCGGACAACTATGGCTACACCTTC. Translated, it gives CASSLSDNYGYTF. The genes are TRBV5-1 and TRBJ1-2; D is unclear. The CDR3 runs to 13 residues. Germline-derived CDR1 and CDR2 are SGHRS and YFSETQ.

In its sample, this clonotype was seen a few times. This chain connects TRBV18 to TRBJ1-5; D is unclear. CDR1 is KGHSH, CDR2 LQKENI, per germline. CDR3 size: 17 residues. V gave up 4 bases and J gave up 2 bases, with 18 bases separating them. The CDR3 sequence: CASSLGRLAEGNQPQHF. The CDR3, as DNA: TGTGCCAGCTCACTGGGCCGGCTGGCCGAGGGCAATCAGCCCCAGCATTTT.

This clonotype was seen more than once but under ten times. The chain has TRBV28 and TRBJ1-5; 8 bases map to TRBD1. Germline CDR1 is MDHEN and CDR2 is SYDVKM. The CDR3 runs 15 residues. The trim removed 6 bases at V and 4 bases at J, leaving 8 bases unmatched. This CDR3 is CASRTGTGLNQPQHF. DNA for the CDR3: TGTGCCAGCAGAACCGGGACAGGATTAAATCAGCCCCAGCATTTT.

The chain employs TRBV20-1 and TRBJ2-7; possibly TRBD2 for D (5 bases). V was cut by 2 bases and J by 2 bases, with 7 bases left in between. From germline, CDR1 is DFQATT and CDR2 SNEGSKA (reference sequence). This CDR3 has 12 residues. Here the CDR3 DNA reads TGCAGTGCTAGACCGACTACCTACGAGCAGTACTTC. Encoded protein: CSARPTTYEQYF.

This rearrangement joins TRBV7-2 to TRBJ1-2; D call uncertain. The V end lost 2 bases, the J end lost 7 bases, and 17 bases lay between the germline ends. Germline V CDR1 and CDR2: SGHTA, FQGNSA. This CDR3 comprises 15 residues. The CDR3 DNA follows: TGTGCCAGCAGCTTACCCGGCCGGGGTAGCGGTGGCTACACCTTC. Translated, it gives CASSLPGRGSGGYTF.

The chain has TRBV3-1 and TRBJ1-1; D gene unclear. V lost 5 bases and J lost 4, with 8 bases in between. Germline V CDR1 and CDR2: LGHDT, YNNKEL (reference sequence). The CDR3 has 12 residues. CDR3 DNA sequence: TGTGCCAGCAGCGAACCGGGCACTGAAGCTTTCTTT. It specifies CASSEPGTEAFF. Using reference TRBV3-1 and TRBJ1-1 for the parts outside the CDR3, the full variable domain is DTAVSQTPKYLVTQMGNDKSIKCEQNLGHDTMYWYKQDSKKFLKIMFSYNNKELIINETVPNRFSPKSPDKAHLNLHINSLELGDSAVYFCASSEPGTEAFFGQGTRLTVV.

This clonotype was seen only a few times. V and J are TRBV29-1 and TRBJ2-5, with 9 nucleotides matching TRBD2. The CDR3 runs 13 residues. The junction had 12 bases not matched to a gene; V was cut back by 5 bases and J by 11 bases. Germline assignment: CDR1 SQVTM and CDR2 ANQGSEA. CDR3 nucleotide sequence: TGCAGCGTTTTAGCGGGGGACTACAATGAGCAGTACTTC. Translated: CSVLAGDYNEQYF.